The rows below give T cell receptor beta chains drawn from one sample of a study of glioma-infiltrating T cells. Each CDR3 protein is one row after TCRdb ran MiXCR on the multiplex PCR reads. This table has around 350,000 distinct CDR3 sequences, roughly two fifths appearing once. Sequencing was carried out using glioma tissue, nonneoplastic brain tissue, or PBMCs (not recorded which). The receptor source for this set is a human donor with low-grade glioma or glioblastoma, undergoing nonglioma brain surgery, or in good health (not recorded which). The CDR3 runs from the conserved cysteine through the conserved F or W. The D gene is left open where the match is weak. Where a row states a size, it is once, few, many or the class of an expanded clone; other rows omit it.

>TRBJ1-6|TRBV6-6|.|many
TGTGCCAGCAGTTACGAGGGGGTGGGTAATTCACCCCTCCACTTT
CASSYEGVGNSPLHF
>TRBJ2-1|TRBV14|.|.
TGTGCCAGCAGCCAAGAGAGAGCTGGGTACTCCTACAATGAGCAGTTCTTC
CASSQERAGYSYNEQFF
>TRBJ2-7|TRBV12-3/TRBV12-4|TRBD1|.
TGTGCCAGCAGTATCCTCCCGGGGACAGGGAGCCACGAGCAGTACTTC
CASSILPGTGSHEQYF
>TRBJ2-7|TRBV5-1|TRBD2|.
TGCGCCAGCAGCTTGTCGATAGGCGGGGGCTCCTACGAGCAGTACTTC
CASSLSIGGGSYEQYF
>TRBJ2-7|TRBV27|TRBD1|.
TGTGCCAGCAGTCCTCATTCGGCGGACAGGGTTGAGCAGCACTTC
CASSPHSADRVEQHF
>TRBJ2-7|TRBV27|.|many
TGTGCCAGCAGCCCGGGACCCCCGGGGAGCCCTTACGAGCAGTACTTC
CASSPGPPGSPYEQYF
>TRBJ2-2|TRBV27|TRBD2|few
TGTGCCAGCAGTTTATACGGGGGGGCAGCGAACACCGGGGAGCTGTTTTTT
CASSLYGGAANTGELFF
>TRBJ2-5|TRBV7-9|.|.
TGTGCCAGCAGCTTAGTTGAGACCAAGTACTTC
CASSLVETKYF
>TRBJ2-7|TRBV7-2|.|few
TGTGCCAGCAGCTTAGCGAATGACTCTCCCTACGAGCAGTACTTC
CASSLANDSPYEQYF
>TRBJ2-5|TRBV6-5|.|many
TGTGCCAGCAGTTACTTATGGGGTCCCGGGGGCCAAGAGACCCAGTACTTC
CASSYLWGPGGQETQYF
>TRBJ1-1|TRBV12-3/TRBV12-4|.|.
TGTGCCAGCAGCCATAGTGGGGTAAACACTGAAGCTTTCTTT
CASSHSGVNTEAFF
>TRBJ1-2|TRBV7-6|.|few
TGTGCCAGCAGCTTAGCGCGGGGATTTGGCTACACCTTC
CASSLARGFGYTF
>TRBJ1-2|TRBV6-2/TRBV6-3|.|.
TGTGTTAGCAGTTCATTGACAGGCGGAGGCTACACCTTC
CVSSSLTGGGYTF
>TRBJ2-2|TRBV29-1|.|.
TGCAGCGTTGTGGGGGACACCGGGGAGCTGTTTTTT
CSVVGDTGELFF
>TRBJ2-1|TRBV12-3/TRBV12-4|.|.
TGTGCCAGCAGGCGGGTGAGCTCCTACAATGAGCAGTCCTTC
CASRRVSSYNEQSF
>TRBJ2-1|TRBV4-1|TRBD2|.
TGCGCCAGCAGCCAAACACTAGCGGCCGCCTACAATGAGCAGTTCTTC
CASSQTLAAAYNEQFF
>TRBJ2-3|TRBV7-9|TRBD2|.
TGTGCCAGCAGCTTAGGGGGTCCAGGGAGGGGAGATACGCAGTATTTT
CASSLGGPGRGDTQYF
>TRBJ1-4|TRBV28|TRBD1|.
TGTGCCAGCAGATACCCGGGGACAGGGGAAGTCACTAATGAAAAACTGTTTTTT
CASRYPGTGEVTNEKLFF
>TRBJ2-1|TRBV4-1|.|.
TGCGCCAGCAGCCCGAAGGTATACTCCTACGAGCAGTTCTTC
CASSPKVYSYEQFF
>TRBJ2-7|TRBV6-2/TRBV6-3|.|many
TGTGCCAGCACCGACCGATCCTACGAGCAGTACTTC
CASTDRSYEQYF
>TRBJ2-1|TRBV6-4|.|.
TGTGCCAGCCCACCACCGATCAGGGGCGACTACAATGAGCAGTTCTTC
CASPPPIRGDYNEQFF
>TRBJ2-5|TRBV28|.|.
TGTGCCAGCAGTTCAGGGGGGGTGCCGGAGACCCAGTACTTC
CASSSGGVPETQYF
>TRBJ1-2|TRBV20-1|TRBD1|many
TGCAGTGCTCACAGGGGGTTCGATGGCTACACCTTC
CSAHRGFDGYTF
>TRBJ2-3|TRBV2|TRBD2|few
TGTGCCAGCGGGCTAGCGGGAGGATCTTGGACAGATACGCAGTATTTT
CASGLAGGSWTDTQYF